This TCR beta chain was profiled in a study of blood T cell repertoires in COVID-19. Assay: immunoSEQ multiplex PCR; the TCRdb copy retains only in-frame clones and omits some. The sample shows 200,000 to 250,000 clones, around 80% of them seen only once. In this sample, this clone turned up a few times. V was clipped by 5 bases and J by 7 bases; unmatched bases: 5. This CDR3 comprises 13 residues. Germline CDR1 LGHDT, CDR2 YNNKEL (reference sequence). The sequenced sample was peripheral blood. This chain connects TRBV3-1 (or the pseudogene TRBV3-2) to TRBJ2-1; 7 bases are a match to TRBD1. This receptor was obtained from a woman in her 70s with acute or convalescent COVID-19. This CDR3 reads CASSYGTVNEQFF. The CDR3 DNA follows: TGTGCCAGCAGCTACGGGACAGTAAATGAGCAGTTCTTC.